This TCR beta chain was recovered during a study of neurological immune-mediated disorders. From the 5' RACE reads, TCRdb called clonotypes with MiXCR, one entry per CDR3 protein. The sample shows some 65,000 distinct CDR3 sequences, around 5.2% of them seen only once. This clonotype was found many times. This clonotype originated in a young woman with multiple sclerosis. The sequencing sample was made of PBMCs.

The CDR3 nucleotides read TGCGCCAGCAGACCTAACATCGGACAGGGCGCCGGGGAGCTGTTTTTT. Its translation: CASRPNIGQGAGELFF. The chain joins TRBV5-1 to TRBJ2-2; TRBD1 matches 8 bases. The CDR3 loop spans 16 amino acids. V lost 5 bases to trimming and J lost 6 bases; unmatched junction nucleotides: 12. Germline V gives CDR1 SGHRS, CDR2 YFSETQ. The variable domain in full, with the rest retrieved from reference TRBV5-1 and TRBJ2-2, is KAGVTQTPRYLIKTRGQQVTLSCSPISGHRSVSWYQQTPGQGLQFLFEYFSETQRNKGNFPGRFSGRQFSNSRSEMNVSTLELGDSALYLCASRPNIGQGAGELFFGEGSRLTVL.